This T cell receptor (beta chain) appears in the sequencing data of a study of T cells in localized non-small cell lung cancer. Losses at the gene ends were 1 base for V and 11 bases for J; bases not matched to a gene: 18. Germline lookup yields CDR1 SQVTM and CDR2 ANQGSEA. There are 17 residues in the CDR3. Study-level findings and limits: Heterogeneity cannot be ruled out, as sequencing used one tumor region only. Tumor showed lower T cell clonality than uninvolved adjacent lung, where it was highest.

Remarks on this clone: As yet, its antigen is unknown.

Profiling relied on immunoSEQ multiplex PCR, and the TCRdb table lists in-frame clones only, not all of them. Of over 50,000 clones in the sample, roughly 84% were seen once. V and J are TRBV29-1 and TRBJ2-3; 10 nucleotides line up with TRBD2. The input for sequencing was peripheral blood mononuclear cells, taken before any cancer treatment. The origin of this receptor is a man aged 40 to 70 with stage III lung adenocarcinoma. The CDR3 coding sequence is TGCAGCGTTGAAGGAGGGGCCCCTGGGGTAGCGGGAGGACAGCAGTATTTT. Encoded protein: CSVEGGAPGVAGGQQYF.